A single sample gave rise to the 20 T cell receptor beta chains below, sequenced in a study of memory CD4+ T cells and cytomegalovirus serostatus. Some clones are missing from TCRdb's copy, which holds only in-frame ones; the method was immunoSEQ multiplex PCR. This sample has tens of thousands of clones; approximately 78% occur once, and the top ten carry 0.88%. Single viable CD3+CD4+CD8-CD45RO+ cells were sorted as the memory CD4+ T cells. The sequencing input was memory CD4+ T cells from blood. All receptors derive from an adult in good health and CMV-seronegative.

This chain uses TRBV21-1 with TRBJ1-1; TRBD1, the table's D call, lacks a check against the DNA. TRBV21-1 is recorded as a pseudogene. The CDR3 is made up of 14 amino acids. CDR3 sequence (DNA): TGTGCCAGCTTTGGCGGGACAGCTAACACTGAAGCTTTCTTT. Translation gives CASFGGTANTEAFF.

The CDR3 spells CASRAIANYGYTF. The CDR3 nucleotides are TGTGCCAGTCGGGCTATAGCTAACTATGGCTACACCTTC. The J gene is TRBJ1-2, the V gene TRBV19, with unresolved D. Looked up from germline, CDR1 is LNHDA and CDR2 is SQIVND (reference sequence). The ends were cut back, 8 bases at V and 0 bases at J, with 10 bases in the middle. The length of the CDR3 is 13 residues.

The CDR3 reads CASSGRGGETEAFF. The DNA of the CDR3 is TGCGCCAGCAGCGGAAGGGGTGGAGAAACTGAAGCTTTCTTT. The rearrangement links TRBV5-1 to TRBJ1-1, with a possible D match to TRBD1 (5 bases). Germline V gives CDR1 SGHRS, CDR2 YFSETQ. This CDR3 region has 14 residues. Trimming stripped 4 bases from V and 5 bases from J, with 15 bases between.

This chain links TRBV2 with TRBJ2-2, with TRBD1 matching over 9 bases. The CDR3 extends over 15 amino acids. The germline gives CDR1 SNHLY, CDR2 FYNNEI. J lost 5 bases, V lost 8 bases, and 9 bases had no gene match. The CDR3 DNA sequence: TGTGCCAGCCGTAGGGGGACAGGGTTGACCGGGGAGCTGTTTTTT. Amino acids: CASRRGTGLTGELFF.

The chain is built from TRBV23-1 and TRBJ2-5; 11 nucleotides line up with TRBD1. TRBV23-1 is known as an ORF, though its function is uncertain. The CDR3 extends over 15 amino acids. Trimming at V came to 4 bases and at J to 4 bases, leaving 5 bases not matched to a gene. CDR3 protein: CASSRGQGALETQYF. CDR3 DNA: TGCGCCAGCAGTCGAGGACAGGGGGCATTAGAGACCCAGTACTTC.

V is TRBV5-6 and J is TRBJ2-1; 8 bases match TRBD2. Trimming at V came to 2 bases and at J to 7 bases, leaving 5 bases not matched to a gene. The germline V gene has CDR1 SGHDT and CDR2 YYEEEE. This CDR3 has 14 amino acids. The CDR3 sequence: CASSFGGGWNEQFF. For the CDR3, the DNA is TGTGCCAGCAGCTTCGGGGGGGGATGGAATGAGCAGTTCTTC.

The chain carries TRBV9 and TRBJ2-5, with D hard to call. CDR3 length equals 13 residues. V was clipped by 3 bases and J by 4 bases, with 10 bases between them. Per the germline V gene, CDR1 is SGDLS and CDR2 is YYNGEE. CDR3 bases: TGTGCCAGCAGCGCTCACACGGGAGAGACCCAGTACTTC. It yields the protein CASSAHTGETQYF.

In this sample, this clone turned up once. V gene TRBV2 combines with J gene TRBJ2-5; D uncertain. Per germline, CDR1 SNHLY and CDR2 FYNNEI. The CDR3 sequence is 11 residues long. Deletions cut 5 bases from V and 2 bases from J, with 3 bases between. CDR3 bases: TGTGCCAGCAGTCCACAAGAGACCCAGTACTTC. Translating it yields CASSPQETQYF. Based on the CDR3 plus reference TRBV2 and TRBJ2-5, the full variable domain is EPEVTQTPSHQVTQMGQEVILRCVPISNHLYFYWYRQILGQKVEFLVSFYNNEISEKSEIFDDQFSVERPDGSNFTLKIRSTKLEDSAMYFCASSPQETQYFGPGTRLLVL.

The chain links TRBV7-9 to TRBJ2-1, with 10 bases identical to TRBD1. The V gene's germline CDR1 is SEHNR and CDR2 FQNEAQ (reference sequence). The V gene end was trimmed by 7 bases and the J gene end by 8 bases; junction bases not matched to a gene: 11. The CDR3 totals 15 residues. CDR3 residues: CASIEGQGLGDEQFF. The CDR3 nucleotides read TGTGCCAGCATCGAGGGACAGGGGCTCGGGGATGAGCAGTTCTTC.

This clone was seen a single time. The CDR3 DNA follows: TGTGCCAGTAGGGGGGACCCTTCCTACGAGCAGTACTTC. Protein sequence: CASRGDPSYEQYF. V is TRBV19 and J is TRBJ2-7; D could derive from TRBD1 or TRBD2 (5 bases each). Germline V gene data show CDR1 as LNHDA and CDR2 as SQIVND (reference sequence). This CDR3 comprises 13 residues. V shed 6 bases and J shed 1 base, with 10 bases lying between them.

Only a few counts were recorded for this clone. V gene TRBV9 combines with J gene TRBJ1-1; D ambiguous. The CDR3 is made up of 13 amino acids. The ends were cut back, 2 bases at V and 0 bases at J, with 5 bases in the middle. Germline CDR1 and CDR2: SGDLS and YYNGEE. CDR3 region: CASSVNVNTEAFF. CDR3 DNA sequence: TGTGCCAGCAGCGTGAACGTGAACACTGAAGCTTTCTTT.

The chain employs TRBV25-1 and TRBJ2-7; D unresolved. The CDR3 is 11 amino acids. Germline values: CDR1 MGHDK, CDR2 SYGVNS. The CDR3 bases are TGTGCAGGGCGACTTCTATACGAGCAGTACTTC. Protein sequence: CAGRLLYEQYF.

The J gene is TRBJ2-1, the V gene TRBV4-1; 7 bases are shared with TRBD1. The CDR3 has 16 residues. Germline assignment: CDR1 MGHRA and CDR2 YSYEKL. J gave up 7 bases and V 4 bases, and 13 bases lay outside the gene matches. The CDR3 loop is CASSPSTGNRRNEQFF. CDR3 in DNA: TGCGCCAGCAGCCCCTCGACAGGGAATCGTAGGAATGAGCAGTTCTTC.

The chain employs TRBV6-1 and TRBJ1-2; 10 bases are shared with TRBD1. The V gene's germline CDR1 is MNHNS and CDR2 SASEGT. The CDR3 runs 15 residues. The V segment lost 7 bases and the J segment 8 bases; nucleotides outside the gene matches: 13. The DNA for the CDR3 is TGTGCCAGCACCCCCCGACAGGGGGCCGCTAAGGGCTACACCTTC. As protein: CASTPRQGAAKGYTF.

CDR3: CASSDSRESSYNEQFF. The CDR3, as DNA: TGTGCCAGCAGTGATTCCCGGGAAAGCTCCTACAATGAGCAGTTCTTC. The V call is TRBV25-1, the J call TRBJ2-1; perhaps TRBD2 as D (5 bases). The CDR3 spans 16 residues. Germline V lookup: CDR1 MGHDK, CDR2 SYGVNS. V dropped 3 bases and J dropped 0 bases, with 12 bases sitting between them.

V and J are TRBV10-3 and TRBJ2-7; TRBD2 matches 10 bases. Looked up from germline, CDR1 is ENHRY and CDR2 is SYGVKD. The CDR3 has 16 residues. Trimming at V came to 2 bases and at J to 2 bases, leaving 6 bases not matched to a gene. This CDR3 is CAISEGTSGVTYEQYF. As DNA, the CDR3 is TGTGCCATCAGTGAGGGTACTAGCGGGGTTACCTACGAGCAGTACTTC.

The chain has TRBV14 and TRBJ2-5; 7 positions agree with TRBD1. The CDR3 extends over 17 amino acids. Germline V lookup: CDR1 SGHDN, CDR2 FVKESK. V lost 0 bases and J lost 5; bases outside the gene matches: 12. The CDR3 here is CASSQDTGRNRGETQYF. As DNA, the CDR3 is TGTGCCAGCAGCCAAGATACTGGAAGGAACAGGGGCGAGACCCAGTACTTC.

The chain has TRBV5-4 and TRBJ1-6, with D unresolved. The CDR3 is made up of 15 amino acids. Germline values: CDR1 SGHNT, CDR2 YYREEE (reference sequence). V gave up 0 bases and J gave up 9 bases, with 13 bases separating them. The CDR3 spells CASSLDFISPSPLHF. CDR3 coding DNA: TGTGCCAGCAGCTTGGACTTTATCTCCCCTTCACCCCTCCACTTT.

This clone showed up just once. The rearrangement links TRBV11-2 to TRBJ1-1; TRBD1 matches 10 bases. CDR3 length: 16 residues. With V trimmed by 2 bases and J by 3 bases, 6 bases remained unmatched. Germline assignment: CDR1 SGHAT and CDR2 FQNNGV. CDR3 DNA sequence: TGTGCCAGCAGCTTATCGGGACAGGGGATGTACACTGAAGCTTTCTTT. Encoded protein: CASSLSGQGMYTEAFF.

The V call is TRBV6-6, the J call TRBJ1-2; TRBD1 is a possible D gene (6 bases). V was trimmed by 5 bases and J by 8 bases, leaving 18 bases between them. Germline CDR1 and CDR2: MNHNY and SVGAGI (reference sequence). This CDR3 spans 14 amino acids. This CDR3 is CASSPPGGLLGYTF. Written as DNA, the CDR3 is TGTGCCAGCAGTCCGCCGGGGGGGCTTTTAGGCTACACCTTC.